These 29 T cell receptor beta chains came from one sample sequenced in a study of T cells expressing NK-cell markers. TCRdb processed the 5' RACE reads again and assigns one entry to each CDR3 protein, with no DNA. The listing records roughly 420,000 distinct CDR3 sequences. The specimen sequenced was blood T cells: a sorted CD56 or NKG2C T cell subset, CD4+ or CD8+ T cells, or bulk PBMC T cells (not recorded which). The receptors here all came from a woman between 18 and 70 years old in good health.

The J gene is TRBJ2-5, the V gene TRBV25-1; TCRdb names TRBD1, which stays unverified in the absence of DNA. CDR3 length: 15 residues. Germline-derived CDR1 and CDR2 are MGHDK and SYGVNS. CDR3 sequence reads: CASSGRAGAKETQYF.

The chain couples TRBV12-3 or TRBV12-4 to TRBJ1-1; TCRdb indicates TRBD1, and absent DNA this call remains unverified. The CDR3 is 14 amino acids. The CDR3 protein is CASSFRTGTIEAFF.

Here the CDR3 reads CSACLAGKSTDTQYF. This chain joins TRBV20-1 and TRBJ2-3; TCRdb returns TRBD2, unconfirmable since there is no DNA. Germline-derived CDR1 and CDR2 are DFQATT and SNEGSKA (reference sequence). The CDR3 spans 15 residues.

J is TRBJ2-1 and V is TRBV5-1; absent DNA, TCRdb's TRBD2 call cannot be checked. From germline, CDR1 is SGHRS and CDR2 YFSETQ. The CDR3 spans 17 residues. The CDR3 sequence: CASSLEVAGNSYNEQFF.

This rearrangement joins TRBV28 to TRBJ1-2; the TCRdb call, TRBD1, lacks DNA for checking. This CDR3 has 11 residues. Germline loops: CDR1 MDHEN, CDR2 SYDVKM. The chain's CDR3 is CASSWGGGYTF.

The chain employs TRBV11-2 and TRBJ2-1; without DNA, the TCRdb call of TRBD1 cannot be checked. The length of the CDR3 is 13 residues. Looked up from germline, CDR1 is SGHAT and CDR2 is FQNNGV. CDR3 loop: CASSLAGFDEQFF.

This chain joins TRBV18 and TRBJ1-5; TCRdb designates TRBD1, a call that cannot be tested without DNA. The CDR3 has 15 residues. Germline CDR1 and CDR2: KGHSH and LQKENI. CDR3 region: CASSPKGRGNQPQHF.

CDR3 sequence reads: CASSLIGGKETQYF. The rearrangement joins TRBV12-3 or TRBV12-4 to TRBJ2-5; absent DNA, TCRdb's TRBD1 call cannot be checked. CDR3 size: 14 residues.

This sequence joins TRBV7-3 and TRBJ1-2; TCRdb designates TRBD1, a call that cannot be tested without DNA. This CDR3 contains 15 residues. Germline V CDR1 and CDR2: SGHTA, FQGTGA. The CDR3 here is CASSLVAGGASGYTF.

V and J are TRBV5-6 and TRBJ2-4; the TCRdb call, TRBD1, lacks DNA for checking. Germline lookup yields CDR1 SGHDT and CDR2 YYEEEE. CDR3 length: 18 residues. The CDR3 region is CASTSPETEKLAKNIQYF.

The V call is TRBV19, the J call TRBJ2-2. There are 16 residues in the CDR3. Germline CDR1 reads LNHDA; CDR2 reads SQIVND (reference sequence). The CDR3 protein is CASSRVLPSNTGELFF.

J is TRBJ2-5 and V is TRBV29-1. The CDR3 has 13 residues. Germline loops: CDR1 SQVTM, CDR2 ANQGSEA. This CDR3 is CSVVAQGPGTQYF. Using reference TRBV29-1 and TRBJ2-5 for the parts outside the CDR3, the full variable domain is SAVISQKPSRDICQRGTSLTIQCQVDSQVTMMFWYRQQPGQSLTLIATANQGSEATYESGFVIDKFPISRPNLTFSTLTVSNMSPEDSSIYLCSVVAQGPGTQYFGPGTRLLVL.

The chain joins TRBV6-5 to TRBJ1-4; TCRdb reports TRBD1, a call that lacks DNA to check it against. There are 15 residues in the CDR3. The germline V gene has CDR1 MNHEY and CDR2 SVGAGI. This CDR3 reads CASSYRQSKGEKLFF.

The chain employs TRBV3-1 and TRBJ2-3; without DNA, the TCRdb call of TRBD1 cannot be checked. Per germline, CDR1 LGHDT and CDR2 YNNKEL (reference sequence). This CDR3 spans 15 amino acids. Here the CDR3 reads CASSHPSKITDTQYF.

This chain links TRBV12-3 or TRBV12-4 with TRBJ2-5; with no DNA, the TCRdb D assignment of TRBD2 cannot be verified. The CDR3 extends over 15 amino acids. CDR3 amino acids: CASIWTSGGGETQYF.

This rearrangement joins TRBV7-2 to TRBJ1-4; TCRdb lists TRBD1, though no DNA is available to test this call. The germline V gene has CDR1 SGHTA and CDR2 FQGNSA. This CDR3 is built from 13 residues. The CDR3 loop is CASSRANNEKLFF.

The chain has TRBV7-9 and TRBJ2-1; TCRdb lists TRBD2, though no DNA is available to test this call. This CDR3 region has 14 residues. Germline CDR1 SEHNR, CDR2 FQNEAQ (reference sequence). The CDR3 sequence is CASSSGLAGAEQFF.

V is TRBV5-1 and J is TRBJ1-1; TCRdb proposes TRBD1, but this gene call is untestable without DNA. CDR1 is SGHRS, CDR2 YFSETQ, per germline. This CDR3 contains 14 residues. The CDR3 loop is CASRAGTLNTEAFF. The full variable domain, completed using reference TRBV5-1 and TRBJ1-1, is KAGVTQTPRYLIKTRGQQVTLSCSPISGHRSVSWYQQTPGQGLQFLFEYFSETQRNKGNFPGRFSGRQFSNSRSEMNVSTLELGDSALYLCASRAGTLNTEAFFGQGTRLTVV.

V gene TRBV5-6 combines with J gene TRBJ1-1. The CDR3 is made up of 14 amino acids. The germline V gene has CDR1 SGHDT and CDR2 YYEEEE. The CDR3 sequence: CASSLQWEGTEAFF.

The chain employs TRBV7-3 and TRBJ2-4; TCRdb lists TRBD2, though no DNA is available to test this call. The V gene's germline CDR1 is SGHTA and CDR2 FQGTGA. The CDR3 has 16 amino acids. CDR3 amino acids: CASSSFAGGRGNIQYF.

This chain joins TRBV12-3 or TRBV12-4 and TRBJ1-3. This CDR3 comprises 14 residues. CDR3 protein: CASSSQGFGNTIYF.

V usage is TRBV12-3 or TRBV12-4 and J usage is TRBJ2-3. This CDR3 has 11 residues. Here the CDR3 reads CASVFTDTQYF.

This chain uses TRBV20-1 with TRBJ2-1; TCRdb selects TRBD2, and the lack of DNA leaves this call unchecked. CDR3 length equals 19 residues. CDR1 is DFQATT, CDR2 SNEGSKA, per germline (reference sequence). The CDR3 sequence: CSATATSGRTAYLSSEQFF.

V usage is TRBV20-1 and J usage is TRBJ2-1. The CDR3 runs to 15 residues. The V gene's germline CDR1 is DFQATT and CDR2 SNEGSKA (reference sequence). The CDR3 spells CSARDLEAPYNEQFF.

CDR3 region: CASSPRLAGEDEQFF. This chain connects TRBV12-3 or TRBV12-4 to TRBJ2-1; TCRdb reports TRBD2, a call that lacks DNA to check it against. The CDR3 totals 15 residues.

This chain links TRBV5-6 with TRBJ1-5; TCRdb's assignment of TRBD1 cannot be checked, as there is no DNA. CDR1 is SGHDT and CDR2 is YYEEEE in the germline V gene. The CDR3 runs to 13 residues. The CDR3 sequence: CASSFGGGQPQHF.

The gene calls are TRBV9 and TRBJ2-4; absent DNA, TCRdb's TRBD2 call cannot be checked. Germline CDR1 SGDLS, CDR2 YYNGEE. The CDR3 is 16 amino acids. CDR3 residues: CASSEGWQRTKNIQYF. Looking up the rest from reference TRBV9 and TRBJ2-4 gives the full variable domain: DSGVTQTPKHLITATGQRVTLRCSPRSGDLSVYWYQQSLDQGLQFLIQYYNGEERAKGNILERFSAQQFPDLHSELNLSSLELGDSALYFCASSEGWQRTKNIQYFGAGTRLSVL.

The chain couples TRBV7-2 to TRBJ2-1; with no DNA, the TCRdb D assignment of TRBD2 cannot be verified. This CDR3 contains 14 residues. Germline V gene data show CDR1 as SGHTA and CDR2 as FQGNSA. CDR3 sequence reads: CASSWGLRADEQFF.

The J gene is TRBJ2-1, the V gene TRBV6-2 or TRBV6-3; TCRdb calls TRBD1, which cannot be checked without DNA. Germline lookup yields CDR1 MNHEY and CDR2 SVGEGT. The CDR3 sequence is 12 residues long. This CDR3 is CASSTPTNEQFF.